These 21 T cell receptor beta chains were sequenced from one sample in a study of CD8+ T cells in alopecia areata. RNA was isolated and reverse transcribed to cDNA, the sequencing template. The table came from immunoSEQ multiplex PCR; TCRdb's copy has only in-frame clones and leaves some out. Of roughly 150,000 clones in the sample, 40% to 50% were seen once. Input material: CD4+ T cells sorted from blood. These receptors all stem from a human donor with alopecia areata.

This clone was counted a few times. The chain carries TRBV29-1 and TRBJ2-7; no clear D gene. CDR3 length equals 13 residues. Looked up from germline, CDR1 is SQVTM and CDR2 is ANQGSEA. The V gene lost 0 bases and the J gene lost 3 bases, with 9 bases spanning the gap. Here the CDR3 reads CSVEDPANYEQYF. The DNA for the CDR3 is TGCAGCGTTGAAGACCCAGCGAACTACGAGCAGTACTTC.

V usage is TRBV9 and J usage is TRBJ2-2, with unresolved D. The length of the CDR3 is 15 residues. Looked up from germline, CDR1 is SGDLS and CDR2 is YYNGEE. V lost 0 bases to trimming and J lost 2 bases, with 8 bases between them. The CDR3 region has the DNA TGTGCCAGCAGCGTAGACCGGCTCAACACCGGGGAGCTGTTTTTT. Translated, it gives CASSVDRLNTGELFF.

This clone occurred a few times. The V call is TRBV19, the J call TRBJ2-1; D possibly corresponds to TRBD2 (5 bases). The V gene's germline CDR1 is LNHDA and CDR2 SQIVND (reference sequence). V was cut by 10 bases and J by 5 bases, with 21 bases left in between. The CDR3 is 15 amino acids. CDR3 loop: CATTPGLAPDNEQFF. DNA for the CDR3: TGTGCCACCACGCCTGGGCTAGCCCCCGACAATGAGCAGTTCTTC.

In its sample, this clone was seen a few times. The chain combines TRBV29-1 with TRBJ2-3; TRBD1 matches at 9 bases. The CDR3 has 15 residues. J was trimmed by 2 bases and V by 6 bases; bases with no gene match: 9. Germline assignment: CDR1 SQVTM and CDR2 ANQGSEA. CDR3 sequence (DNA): TGCAGCGTAGAGAAAGGGACAGGGATCACAGATACGCAGTATTTT. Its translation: CSVEKGTGITDTQYF.

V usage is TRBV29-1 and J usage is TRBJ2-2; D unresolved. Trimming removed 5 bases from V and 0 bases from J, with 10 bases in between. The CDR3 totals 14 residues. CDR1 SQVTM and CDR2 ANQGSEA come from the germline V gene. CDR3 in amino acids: CSVSSNANTGELFF. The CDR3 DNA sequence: TGCAGCGTTTCCAGTAACGCGAACACCGGGGAGCTGTTTTTT.

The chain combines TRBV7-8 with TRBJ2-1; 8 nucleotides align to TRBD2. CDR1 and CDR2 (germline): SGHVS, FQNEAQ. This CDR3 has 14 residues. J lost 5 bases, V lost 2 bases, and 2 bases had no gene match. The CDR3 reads CASSLSGRDNEQFF. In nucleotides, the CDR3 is TGTGCCAGCAGCTTATCCGGGAGGGACAATGAGCAGTTCTTC.

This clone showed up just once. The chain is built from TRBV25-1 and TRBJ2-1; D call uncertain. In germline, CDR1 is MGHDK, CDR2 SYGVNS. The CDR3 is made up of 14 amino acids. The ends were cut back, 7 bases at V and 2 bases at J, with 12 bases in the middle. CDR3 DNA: TGTGCCAGCAATACGATGGGGACCTACAATGAGCAGTTCTTC. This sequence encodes CASNTMGTYNEQFF.

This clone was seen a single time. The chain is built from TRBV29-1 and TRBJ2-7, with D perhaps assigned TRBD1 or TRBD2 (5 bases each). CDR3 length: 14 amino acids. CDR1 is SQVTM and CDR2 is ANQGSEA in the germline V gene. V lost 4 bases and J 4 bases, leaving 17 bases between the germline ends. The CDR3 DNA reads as TGCAGCGTTGCCCGGGACGGGGTGGGATACGAGCAGTACTTC. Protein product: CSVARDGVGYEQYF.

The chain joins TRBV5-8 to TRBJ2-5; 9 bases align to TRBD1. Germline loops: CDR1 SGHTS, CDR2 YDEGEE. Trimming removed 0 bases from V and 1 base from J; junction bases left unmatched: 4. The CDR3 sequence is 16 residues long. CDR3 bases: TGTGCCAGCAGCTTGGCCGGGACAGGGTTCCAAGAGACCCAGTACTTC. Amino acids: CASSLAGTGFQETQYF.

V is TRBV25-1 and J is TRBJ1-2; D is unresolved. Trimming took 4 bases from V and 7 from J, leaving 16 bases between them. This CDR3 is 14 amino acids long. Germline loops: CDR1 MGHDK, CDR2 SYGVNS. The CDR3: CASSGIGVMGGYTF. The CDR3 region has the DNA TGTGCCAGCAGTGGCATAGGAGTAATGGGTGGCTACACCTTC.

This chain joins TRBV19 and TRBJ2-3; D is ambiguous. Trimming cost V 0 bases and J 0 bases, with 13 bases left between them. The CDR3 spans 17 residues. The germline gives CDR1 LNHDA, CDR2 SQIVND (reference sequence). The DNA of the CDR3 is TGTGCCAGTAGTATAGATCTACTTGCGACTAGCACAGATACGCAGTATTTT. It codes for CASSIDLLATSTDTQYF.

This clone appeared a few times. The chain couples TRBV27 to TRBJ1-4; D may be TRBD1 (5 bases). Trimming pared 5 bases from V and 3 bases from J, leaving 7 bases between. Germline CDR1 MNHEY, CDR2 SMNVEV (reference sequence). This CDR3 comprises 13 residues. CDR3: CASSKGSNEKLFF. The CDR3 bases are TGTGCCAGCAGTAAGGGGTCTAATGAAAAACTGTTTTTT.

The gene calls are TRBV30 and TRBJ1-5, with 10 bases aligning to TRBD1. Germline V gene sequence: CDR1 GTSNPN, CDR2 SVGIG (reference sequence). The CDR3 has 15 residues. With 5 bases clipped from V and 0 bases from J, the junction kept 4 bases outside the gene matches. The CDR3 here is CAWGQGGYSNQPQHF. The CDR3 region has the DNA TGTGCCTGGGGACAGGGGGGTTATAGCAATCAGCCCCAGCATTTT.

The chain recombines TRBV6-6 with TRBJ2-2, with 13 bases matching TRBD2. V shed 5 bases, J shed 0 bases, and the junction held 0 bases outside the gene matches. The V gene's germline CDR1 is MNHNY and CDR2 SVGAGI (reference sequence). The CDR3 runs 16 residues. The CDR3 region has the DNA TGTGCCAGCAGTACTAGCGGGAGGGCGAACACCGGGGAGCTGTTTTTT. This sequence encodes CASSTSGRANTGELFF.

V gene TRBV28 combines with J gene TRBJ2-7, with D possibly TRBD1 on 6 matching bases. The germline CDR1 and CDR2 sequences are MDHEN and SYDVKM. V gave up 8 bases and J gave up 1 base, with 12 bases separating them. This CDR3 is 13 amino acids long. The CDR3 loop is CASLSDSSYEQYF. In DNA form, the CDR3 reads TGTGCCAGCTTATCGGACAGTTCCTACGAGCAGTACTTC.

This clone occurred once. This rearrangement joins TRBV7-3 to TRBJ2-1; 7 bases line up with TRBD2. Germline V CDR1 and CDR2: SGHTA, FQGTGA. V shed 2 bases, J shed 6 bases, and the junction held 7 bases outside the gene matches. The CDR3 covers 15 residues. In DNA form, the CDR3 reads TGTGCCAGCAGCTTACAAGCGGGACTCGTCAATGAGCAGTTCTTC. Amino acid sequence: CASSLQAGLVNEQFF.

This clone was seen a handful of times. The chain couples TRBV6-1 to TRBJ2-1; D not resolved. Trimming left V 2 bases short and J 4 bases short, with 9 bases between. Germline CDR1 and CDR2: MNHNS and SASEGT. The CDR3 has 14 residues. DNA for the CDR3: TGTGCCAGCAGTGAAACCCTAACATACAATGAGCAGTTCTTC. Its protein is CASSETLTYNEQFF.

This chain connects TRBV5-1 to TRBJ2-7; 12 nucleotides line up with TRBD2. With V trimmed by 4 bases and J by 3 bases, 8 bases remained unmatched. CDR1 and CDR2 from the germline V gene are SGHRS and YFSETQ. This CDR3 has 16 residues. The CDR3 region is CASSLTTTSGGYEQYF. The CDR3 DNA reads TGCGCCAGCAGCCTCACCACGACTAGCGGGGGCTACGAGCAGTACTTC. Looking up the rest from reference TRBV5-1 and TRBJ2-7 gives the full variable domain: KAGVTQTPRYLIKTRGQQVTLSCSPISGHRSVSWYQQTPGQGLQFLFEYFSETQRNKGNFPGRFSGRQFSNSRSEMNVSTLELGDSALYLCASSLTTTSGGYEQYFGPGTRLTVT.

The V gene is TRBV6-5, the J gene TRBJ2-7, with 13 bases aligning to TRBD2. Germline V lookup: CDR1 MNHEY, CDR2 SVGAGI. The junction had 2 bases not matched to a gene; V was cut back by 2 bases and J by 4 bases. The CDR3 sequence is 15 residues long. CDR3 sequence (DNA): TGTGCCAGCAGTTACCGGACTAGCGGGAGATACGAGCAGTACTTC. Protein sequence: CASSYRTSGRYEQYF.

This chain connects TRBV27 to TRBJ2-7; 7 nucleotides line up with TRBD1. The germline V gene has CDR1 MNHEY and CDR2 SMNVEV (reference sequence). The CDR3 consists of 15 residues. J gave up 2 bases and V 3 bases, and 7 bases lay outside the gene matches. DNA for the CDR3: TGTGCCAGCAGTTTCTGGACAGGATACCCCTACGAGCAGTACTTC. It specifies CASSFWTGYPYEQYF.

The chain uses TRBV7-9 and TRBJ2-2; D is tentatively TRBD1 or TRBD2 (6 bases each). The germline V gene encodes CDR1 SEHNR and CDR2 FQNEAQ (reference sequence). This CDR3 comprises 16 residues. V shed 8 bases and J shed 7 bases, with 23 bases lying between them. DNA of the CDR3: TGTGCCAGCGGGGTAGCCGGTCCGGGGGCGGTCGGGGAGCTGTTTTTT. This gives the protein CASGVAGPGAVGELFF.